Shown below are 19 T cell receptor beta chains from a single sample sequenced in a study of cytomegalovirus exposure and HLA in healthy donors. Primers: 60 Vbeta forward and 13 Jbeta reverse. Libraries were prepared by immunoSEQ multiplex PCR; TCRdb keeps only in-frame clonotypes and omits some of them. This table has 30,000 to 40,000 clones, roughly 82% appearing once. What was sequenced was PBMCs. The receptors were gathered from a woman under 30 in good health and CMV-seropositive.

The rearrangement joins TRBV14 to TRBJ2-5, with TRBD2 identical over 11 bases. The V gene's germline CDR1 is SGHDN and CDR2 FVKESK. This CDR3 region has 15 residues. V lost 1 base and J lost 2; bases outside the gene matches: 0. The DNA of the CDR3 is TGTGCCAGCAGCCAAGTAGCGGGGGGGCAAGAGACCCAGTACTTC. It is translated as CASSQVAGGQETQYF.

This rearrangement joins TRBV7-3 to TRBJ2-1, with TRBD2 as a possible D gene (5 bases). The germline gives CDR1 SGHTA, CDR2 FQGTGA. CDR3 length: 17 amino acids. Between the trimmed V and J ends, which lost 5 bases and 4 bases, there was a span of 21 bases. The CDR3 spells CASSPTTSAGVYNEQFF. The CDR3 region has the DNA TGTGCCAGCAGCCCGACCACTTCTGCGGGCGTATACAATGAGCAGTTCTTC.

V usage is TRBV7-2 and J usage is TRBJ1-2, with a weak D call TRBD1 (6 bases). Deletions cut 5 bases from V and 8 bases from J, with 15 bases between. Germline V lookup: CDR1 SGHTA, CDR2 FQGNSA. CDR3 length equals 13 residues. The CDR3 DNA reads as TGTGCCAGCAGCAGTACAGGGACGGGCGGCTACACCTTC. Protein product: CASSSTGTGGYTF.

This clone was seen more than once but under ten times. The chain recombines TRBV6-6 with TRBJ2-1, with D uncertain. CDR3 length: 14 amino acids. V was shortened by 4 bases and J by 6 bases, with 13 bases between the two germline ends. Germline V gene lookup returns CDR1 MNHNY and CDR2 SVGAGI (reference sequence). CDR3 sequence reads: CASSLAPLGNEQFF. CDR3 sequence (DNA): TGTGCCAGCAGTTTAGCCCCCCTCGGCAATGAGCAGTTCTTC.

The chain combines TRBV27 with TRBJ2-2; 11 nucleotides line up with TRBD1. Germline V gene data show CDR1 as MNHEY and CDR2 as SMNVEV (reference sequence). The CDR3 spans 14 residues. The junction had 4 bases not matched to a gene; V was cut back by 8 bases and J by 5 bases. The CDR3 region has the DNA TGTGCCAGCCGCCGGGACAGGGGGACCGGGGAGCTGTTTTTT. Its protein product is CASRRDRGTGELFF.

The CDR3 reads CASSQDGGNTEAFF. The CDR3 region has the DNA TGTGCCAGCAGCCAAGATGGAGGGAACACTGAAGCTTTCTTT. The J gene is TRBJ1-1, the V gene TRBV4-2; D unclear. CDR1 is LGHNA and CDR2 is YNFKEQ in the germline V gene. V lost 0 bases to trimming and J lost 1 base, with 6 bases between them. The CDR3 spans 14 residues.

The chain has TRBV7-9 and TRBJ2-7; D is possibly TRBD2 (8 bases). Deletions cut 5 bases from V and 3 bases from J, with 20 bases between. Germline CDR1 reads SEHNR; CDR2 reads FQNEAQ (reference sequence). The CDR3 runs 16 residues. CDR3: CASSGTAGTRGYEQYF. CDR3 DNA: TGTGCCAGCAGCGGGACAGCCGGGACTAGGGGCTACGAGCAGTACTTC.

This chain joins TRBV27 and TRBJ1-6, with unresolved D. CDR1 and CDR2 from the germline V gene are MNHEY and SMNVEV (reference sequence). V lost 8 bases, J lost 6 bases, and 17 bases lay in between. The CDR3 runs 15 residues. CDR3 nucleotides: TGTGCCAGCTCCCTTGTGGAGGGTCTTAATTCACCCCTCCACTTT. Encoded protein: CASSLVEGLNSPLHF.

The rearrangement joins TRBV18 to TRBJ1-2; D not certain. V was pared by 3 bases and J by 4 bases, with 15 bases between. This CDR3 has 15 residues. CDR1 and CDR2 from the germline V gene are KGHSH and LQKENI. CDR3 DNA sequence: TGTGCCAGCTCACCGGTAAGAGCGGACTCCTATGGCTACACCTTC. Protein: CASSPVRADSYGYTF.

DNA for the CDR3: TGCGCCATCACGGGAGGGACTTCGAACACCGGGGAGCTGTTTTTT. Protein product: CAITGGTSNTGELFF. The V and J genes are TRBV10-2 and TRBJ2-2, with TRBD2 matching 8 bases. CDR3 size: 15 residues. With 10 bases clipped from V and 0 bases from J, the junction kept 7 bases outside the gene matches. CDR1 and CDR2 from the germline V gene are WSHSY and SAAADI.

This clone came up a few times. The V call is TRBV6-5, the J call TRBJ2-7; TRBD1 aligns across 8 bases. Germline values: CDR1 MNHEY, CDR2 SVGAGI. The CDR3 has 14 residues. V was clipped by 5 bases and J by 0 bases; unmatched bases: 3. CDR3 in DNA: TGTGCCAGCAGTCAGGGGGCTAGCTCCTACGAGCAGTACTTC. It is translated as CASSQGASSYEQYF.

This clone was counted a single time. The chain uses TRBV14 and TRBJ2-2; 9 positions agree with TRBD2. Unmatched junction bases numbered 7, after V lost 4 bases and J lost 7 bases. There are 15 residues in the CDR3. Germline CDR1 reads SGHDN; CDR2 reads FVKESK. This CDR3 reads CASSLRGGADGELFF. CDR3 nucleotides: TGTGCCAGCAGCCTGCGGGGGGGCGCGGACGGGGAGCTGTTTTTT.

In this sample, this clone turned up a few times. This sequence joins TRBV27 and TRBJ2-1, with 9 bases matching TRBD2. Germline loops: CDR1 MNHEY, CDR2 SMNVEV (reference sequence). V trimming: 7 bases; J trimming: 14 bases; junction bases outside the gene matches: 15. CDR3 length equals 14 residues. CDR3 region: CASTASSGRRGKFF. The CDR3 DNA follows: TGTGCCAGCACCGCGTCCAGCGGGAGGCGTGGGAAGTTCTTC.

A single count supports this clone. The chain combines TRBV7-2 with TRBJ2-5, with D maybe TRBD1 (6 bases). The CDR3 runs to 15 residues. The ends were cut back, 2 bases at V and 3 bases at J, with 13 bases in the middle. Germline V gene data show CDR1 as SGHTA and CDR2 as FQGNSA. CDR3 sequence (DNA): TGTGCCAGCAGCTTATTACCAGGGGTGGAAGAGACCCAGTACTTC. Translation: CASSLLPGVEETQYF.

This sequence joins TRBV7-6 and TRBJ1-1; D may be TRBD1 (6 bases). Germline V CDR1 and CDR2: SGHVS, FNYEAQ. V was trimmed by 6 bases and J by 1 base, leaving 12 bases between them. The CDR3 loop spans 14 amino acids. The DNA for the CDR3 is TGTGCCAGCAGGTCAGGGGAAGGGAACACTGAAGCTTTCTTT. It specifies CASRSGEGNTEAFF.

The CDR3 here is CASSFGQRTEAFF. For the CDR3, the DNA is TGTGCCAGCAGTTTCGGACAGCGCACTGAAGCTTTCTTT. The V and J genes are TRBV11-1 and TRBJ1-1; D is possibly TRBD1 (6 bases). The CDR3 runs 13 residues. CDR1 and CDR2 from the germline V gene are SGHAT and FQDESV (reference sequence). With 6 bases removed from V and 4 bases from J, the gap between germline ends came to 12 bases.

V is TRBV19 and J is TRBJ1-1; maybe TRBD1 (6 bases). Germline V gene sequence: CDR1 LNHDA, CDR2 SQIVND (reference sequence). The germline V and J ends were trimmed by 2 bases and 4 bases, with 11 bases remaining between them. The CDR3 consists of 14 residues. Here the CDR3 DNA reads TGTGCCAGTAGTATATGGGGGCCGGGCACTGAAGCTTTCTTT. Translated, it gives CASSIWGPGTEAFF.

The V gene is TRBV7-2, the J gene TRBJ2-7; weak D call: TRBD2 (7 bases). Germline assignment: CDR1 SGHTA and CDR2 FQGNSA. This CDR3 is 19 amino acids long. Between the trimmed V and J ends, which lost 4 bases and 2 bases, there was a span of 27 bases. The CDR3 DNA is TGTGCCAGCAGCTGGTTCGGGGGGCTCTCCCGGACCTCTACCTACGAGCAGTACTTC. It yields the protein CASSWFGGLSRTSTYEQYF.

J is TRBJ2-3 and V is TRBV5-1, with 10 bases identical to TRBD2. This CDR3 has 16 residues. Looked up from germline, CDR1 is SGHRS and CDR2 is YFSETQ. The V gene end was trimmed by 0 bases and the J gene end by 1 base; junction bases not matched to a gene: 2. CDR3 sequence: CASSLGGTSGTDTQYF. The CDR3, as DNA: TGCGCCAGCAGCTTGGGGGGGACTAGCGGCACAGATACGCAGTATTTT.